The present T cell receptor (beta chain) was sequenced within a study of blood T cell repertoires in COVID-19. Whole-study context: The study drew acute and convalescent COVID-19 samples from the United States, Italy and Spain. The analysed material was cDNA or gDNA that came from T cells, B-cell-depleted T cells, or PBMCs.

The J segment lost 3 bases and the V segment lost 0 bases, leaving 13 bases of the junction unmatched. The CDR3 is 19 amino acids. The germline V gene has CDR1 LNHDA and CDR2 SQIVND (reference sequence). In the authors' workflow: Reference gene primers were amplified, and this amplification served to estimate nucleated cell counts. TCRdb keeps only in-frame clones here, not all; method: immunoSEQ multiplex PCR. The DNA was the basis for D and trimming; V, J and clone size are from that table. The table includes 150,000 to 200,000 clones, roughly nine tenths detected once. The chain uses TRBV19 and TRBJ2-3, with 9 bases that match TRBD2. The sequencing input was peripheral blood. This sequence was found in a man aged 65-85 years with acute or convalescent COVID-19. The CDR3 bases are TGTGCCAGTAGTATAGAAATTAGCGGGGGAATAACCCTTACAGATACGCAGTATTTT. Translating gives CASSIEISGGITLTDTQYF.